The TCR beta chain under discussion was sequenced for a study of vaccination and CD4 T cells after COVID-19. Study overall: The peptides that stimulated the cells were overlapping spike peptides from SARS-CoV-2, HCoV-NL63, HCoV-OC43 and HCoV-229E.

V dropped 8 bases and J dropped 2; count of bases not matched to a gene: 6. The CDR3 runs to 13 residues. CDR1 is MNHNS and CDR2 is SASEGT in the germline V gene. The Oncomine TCR Beta short-read assay was what sequenced the DNA obtained from cultured CD4+ T cells. The authors extracted genomic DNA from cultured CD4+ T cells. Using its own MiXCR run on the PCR reads, TCRdb lists one record per CDR3 protein. The sample consists of approximately 20,000 distinct CDR3 sequences, 35% to 55% of them appearing once. Indicated treatment: roughly 10-day PBMC culture with coronavirus spike peptide pools or control peptides (ViraFEST assay). This clonotype was detected a few times. Its antigen remains unknown.

The receptor's source is a human donor who had recovered from COVID-19. The chain links TRBV6-1 to TRBJ2-7, with 7 bases matching TRBD1. The input for sequencing was CD4+ T cells from blood, cultured in vitro, taken after SARS-CoV-2 vaccination. The CDR3 region is CASRDRATYEQYF. In nucleotides, the CDR3 is TGTGCCAGCCGGGACAGAGCGACCTACGAGCAGTACTTC.